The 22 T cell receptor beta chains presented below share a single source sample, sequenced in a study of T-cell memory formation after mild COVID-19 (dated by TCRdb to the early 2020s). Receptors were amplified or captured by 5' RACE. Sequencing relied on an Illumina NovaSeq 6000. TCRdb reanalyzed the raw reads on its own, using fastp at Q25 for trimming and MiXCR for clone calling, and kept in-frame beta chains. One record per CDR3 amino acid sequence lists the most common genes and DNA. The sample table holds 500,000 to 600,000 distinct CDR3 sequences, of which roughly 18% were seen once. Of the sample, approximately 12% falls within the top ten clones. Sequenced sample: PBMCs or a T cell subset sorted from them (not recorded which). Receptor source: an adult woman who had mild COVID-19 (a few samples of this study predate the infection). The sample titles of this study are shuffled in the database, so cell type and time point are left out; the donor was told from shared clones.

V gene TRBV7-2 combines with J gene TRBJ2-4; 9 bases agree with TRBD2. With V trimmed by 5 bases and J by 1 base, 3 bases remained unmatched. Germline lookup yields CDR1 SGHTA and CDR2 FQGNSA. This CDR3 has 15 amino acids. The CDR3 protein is CASSLGLAAKNIQYF. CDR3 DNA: TGTGCCAGCAGCCTCGGACTAGCGGCCAAAAACATTCAGTACTTC.

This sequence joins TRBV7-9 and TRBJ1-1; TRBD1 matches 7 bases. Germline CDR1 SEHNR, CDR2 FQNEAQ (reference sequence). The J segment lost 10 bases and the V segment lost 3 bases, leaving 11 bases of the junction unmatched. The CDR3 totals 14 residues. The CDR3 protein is CASSFGQAGIRAFF. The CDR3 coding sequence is TGTGCCAGCAGCTTCGGACAGGCCGGGATAAGAGCTTTCTTT.

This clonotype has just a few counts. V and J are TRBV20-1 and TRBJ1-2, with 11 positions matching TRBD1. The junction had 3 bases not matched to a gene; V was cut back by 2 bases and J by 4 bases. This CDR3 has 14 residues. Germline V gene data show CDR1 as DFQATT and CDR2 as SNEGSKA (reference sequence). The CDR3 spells CSARSGTGGYGYTF. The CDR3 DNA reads TGCAGTGCTAGATCGGGGACAGGGGGCTATGGCTACACCTTC.

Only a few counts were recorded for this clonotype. The CDR3 DNA reads as TGCAGCGTTGAACCGAAAGAGACCCAGTACTTC. As protein: CSVEPKETQYF. The rearrangement links TRBV29-1 to TRBJ2-5; D is undetermined. Deletions cut 2 bases from V and 3 bases from J, with 4 bases between. Germline V gene sequence: CDR1 SQVTM, CDR2 ANQGSEA. The CDR3 runs 11 residues.

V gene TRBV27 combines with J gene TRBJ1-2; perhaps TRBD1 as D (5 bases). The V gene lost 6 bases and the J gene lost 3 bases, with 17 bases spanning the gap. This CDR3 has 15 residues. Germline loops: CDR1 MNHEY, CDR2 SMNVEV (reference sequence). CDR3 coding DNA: TGTGCCAGCAGACCTTGGGGGGGAGGCTACTATGGCTACACCTTC. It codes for CASRPWGGGYYGYTF.

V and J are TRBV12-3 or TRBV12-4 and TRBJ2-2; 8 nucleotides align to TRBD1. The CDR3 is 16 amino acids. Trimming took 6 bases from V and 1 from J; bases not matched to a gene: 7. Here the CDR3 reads CASRRSGTGNTGELFF. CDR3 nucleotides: TGTGCCAGCAGACGATCCGGGACAGGGAACACCGGGGAGCTGTTTTTT.

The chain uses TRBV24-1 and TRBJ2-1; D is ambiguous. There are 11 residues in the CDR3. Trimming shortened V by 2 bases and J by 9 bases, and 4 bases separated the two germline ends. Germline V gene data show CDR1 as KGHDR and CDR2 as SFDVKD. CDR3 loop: CATSDSGEQFF. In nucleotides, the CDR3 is TGTGCCACCAGTGATTCCGGTGAGCAGTTCTTC.

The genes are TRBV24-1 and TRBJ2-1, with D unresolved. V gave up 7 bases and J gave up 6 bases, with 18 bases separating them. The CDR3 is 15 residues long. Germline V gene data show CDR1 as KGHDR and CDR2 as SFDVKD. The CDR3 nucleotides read TGTGCCACCAGCAGTCGTAGAAAGGGTAGCAATGAGCAGTTCTTC. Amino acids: CATSSRRKGSNEQFF.

The CDR3 spells CASRLGYSTETQYF. CDR3 DNA sequence: TGTGCCAGCAGACTAGGGTATAGTACGGAGACCCAGTACTTC. The V and J genes are TRBV6-2 or TRBV6-3 and TRBJ2-5; D is possibly TRBD2 (5 bases). V lost 6 bases and J lost 5, with 16 bases in between. Germline assignment: CDR1 MNHEY and CDR2 SVGEGT. The CDR3 consists of 14 residues.

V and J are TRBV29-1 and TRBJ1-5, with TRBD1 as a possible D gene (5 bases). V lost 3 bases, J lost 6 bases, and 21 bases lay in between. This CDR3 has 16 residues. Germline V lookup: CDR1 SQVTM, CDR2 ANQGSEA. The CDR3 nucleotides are TGCAGCGTTGACCCGTTCGGGGGGAAAGGGTGTCAGCCCCAGCATTTT. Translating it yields CSVDPFGGKGCQPQHF.

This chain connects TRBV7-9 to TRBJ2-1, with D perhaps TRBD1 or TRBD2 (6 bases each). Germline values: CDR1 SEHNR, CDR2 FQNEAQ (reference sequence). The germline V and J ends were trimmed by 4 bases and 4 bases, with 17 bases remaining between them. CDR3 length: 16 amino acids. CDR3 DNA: TGTGCCAGCAGCTCCCCCGGGGGCCAGGCATACAATGAGCAGTTCTTC. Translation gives CASSSPGGQAYNEQFF. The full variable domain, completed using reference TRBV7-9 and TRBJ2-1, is DTGVSQNPRHKITKRGQNVTFRCDPISEHNRLYWYRQTLGQGPEFLTYFQNEAQLEKSRLLSDRFSAERPKGSFSTLEIQRTEQGDSAMYLCASSSPGGQAYNEQFFGPGTRLTVL.

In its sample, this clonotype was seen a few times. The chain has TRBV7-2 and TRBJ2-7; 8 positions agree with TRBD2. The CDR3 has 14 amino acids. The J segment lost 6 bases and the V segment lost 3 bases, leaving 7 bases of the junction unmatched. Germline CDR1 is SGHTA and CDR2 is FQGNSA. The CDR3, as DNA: TGTGCCAGCAGCTTGCCGGGACTAGAGGTCGAGCAGTACTTC. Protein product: CASSLPGLEVEQYF.

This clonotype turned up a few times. The DNA of the CDR3 is TGTGCCAGCAGTCCCCCCCGGCAGTTCTCCTACGAGCAGTACTTC. Translated: CASSPPRQFSYEQYF. The chain couples TRBV28 to TRBJ2-7; D uncertain. Trimming pared 5 bases from V and 0 bases from J, leaving 14 bases between. The CDR3 consists of 15 residues. Germline lookup yields CDR1 MDHEN and CDR2 SYDVKM.

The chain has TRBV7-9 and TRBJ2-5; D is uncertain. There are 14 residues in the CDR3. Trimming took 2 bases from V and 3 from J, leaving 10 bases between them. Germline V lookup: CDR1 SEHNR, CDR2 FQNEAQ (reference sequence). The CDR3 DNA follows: TGTGCCAGCAGCTTAAGTGGCTCGGAAGAGACCCAGTACTTC. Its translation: CASSLSGSEETQYF.

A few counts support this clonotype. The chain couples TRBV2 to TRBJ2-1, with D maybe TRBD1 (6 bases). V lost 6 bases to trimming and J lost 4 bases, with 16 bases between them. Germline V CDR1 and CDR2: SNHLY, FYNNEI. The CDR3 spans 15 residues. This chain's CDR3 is CASSEGATGYNEQFF. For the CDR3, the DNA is TGTGCCAGCAGCGAGGGAGCAACAGGGTACAATGAGCAGTTCTTC.

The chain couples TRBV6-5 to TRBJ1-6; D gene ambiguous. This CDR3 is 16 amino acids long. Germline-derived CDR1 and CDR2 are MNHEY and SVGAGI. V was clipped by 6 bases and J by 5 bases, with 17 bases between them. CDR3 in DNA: TGTGCCAGCAGCCCCTGGGTCGATCGGAATAATTCACCCCTCCACTTT. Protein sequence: CASSPWVDRNNSPLHF.

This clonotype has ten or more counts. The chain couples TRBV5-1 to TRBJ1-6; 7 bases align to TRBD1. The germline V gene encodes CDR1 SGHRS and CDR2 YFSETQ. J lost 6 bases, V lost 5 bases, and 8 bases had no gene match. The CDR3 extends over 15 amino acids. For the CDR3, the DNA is TGCGCCAGCAGACAAACAGGGGAGAGTAATTCACCCCTCCACTTT. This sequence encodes CASRQTGESNSPLHF.

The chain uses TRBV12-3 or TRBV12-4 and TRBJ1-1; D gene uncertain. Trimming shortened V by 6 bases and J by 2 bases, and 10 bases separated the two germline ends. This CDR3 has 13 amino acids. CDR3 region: CASRSGNNTEAFF. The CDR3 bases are TGTGCCAGCAGATCCGGGAATAACACTGAAGCTTTCTTT.

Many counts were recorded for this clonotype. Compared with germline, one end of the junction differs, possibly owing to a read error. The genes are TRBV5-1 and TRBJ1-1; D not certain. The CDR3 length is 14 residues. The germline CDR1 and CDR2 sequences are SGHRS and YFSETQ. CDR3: CASSLTGASTEAFF. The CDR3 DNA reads TGTGCCAGCAGCTTGACGGGAGCTTCCACTGAAGCTTTCTTT.

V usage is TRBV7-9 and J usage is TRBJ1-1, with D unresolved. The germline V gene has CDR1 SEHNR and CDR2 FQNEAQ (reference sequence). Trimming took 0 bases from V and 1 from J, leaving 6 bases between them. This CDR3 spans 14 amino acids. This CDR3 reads CASSLAMTNTEAFF. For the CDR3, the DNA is TGTGCCAGCAGCTTAGCGATGACGAACACTGAAGCTTTCTTT. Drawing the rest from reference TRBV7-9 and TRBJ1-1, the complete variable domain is DTGVSQNPRHKITKRGQNVTFRCDPISEHNRLYWYRQTLGQGPEFLTYFQNEAQLEKSRLLSDRFSAERPKGSFSTLEIQRTEQGDSAMYLCASSLAMTNTEAFFGQGTRLTVV.

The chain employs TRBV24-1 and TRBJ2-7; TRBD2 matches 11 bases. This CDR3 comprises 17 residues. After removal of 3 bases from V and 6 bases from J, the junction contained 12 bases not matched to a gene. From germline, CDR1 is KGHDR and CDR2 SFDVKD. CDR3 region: CATSDPTSGRGLSEQYF. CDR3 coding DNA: TGTGCCACCAGTGATCCAACTAGCGGGAGAGGTCTTTCCGAGCAGTACTTC.

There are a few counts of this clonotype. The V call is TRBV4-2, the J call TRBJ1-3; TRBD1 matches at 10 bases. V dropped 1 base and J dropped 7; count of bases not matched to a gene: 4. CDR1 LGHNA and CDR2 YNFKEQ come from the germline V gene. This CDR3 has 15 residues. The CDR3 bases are TGTGCCAGCAGCCAAGCAGGACAGGGGGACAACACCATATATTTT. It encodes CASSQAGQGDNTIYF.